Listed below are T cell receptor beta chains from one sample, sequenced in a study of blood T cell repertoires in COVID-19. Data came from immunoSEQ multiplex PCR; TCRdb stores just in-frame clones and leaves some out. Of around 80,000 clones in the sample, around 80% are singletons; the top ten hold 9.5% to 15%. Sequencing input: peripheral blood. The receptor set was obtained from a man in his forties or fifties with COVID-19, enrolled during active disease. The CDR3 runs from the conserved cysteine through the conserved F or W. Each record gives: clone size, D gene, J gene, V gene, CDR3 length, CDR3 protein, CDR3 DNA. D genes are given only for firm matches. Only some rows state a clone size, as once, few, many or a class for expanded clones.

many TRBD1 TRBJ2-2 TRBV10-3 15 CAISGRQGGTGELFF TGTGCCATCAGTGGCAGACAGGGGGGAACCGGGGAGCTGTTTTTT
once NA TRBJ1-4 TRBV4-2 15 CASSQDPGHTEKLFF TGTGCCAGCAGCCAGGACCCGGGACACACAGAAAAACTGTTTTTT
NA NA TRBJ2-2 TRBV7-8 16 CASSFFGQTNTGELFF TGTGCCAGCAGCTTCTTTGGGCAGACGAACACCGGGGAGCTGTTTTTT
NA TRBD2 TRBJ2-1 TRBV13 14 CASSPGLARNEQFF TGTGCCAGCTCACCGGGACTAGCGCGGAATGAGCAGTTCTTC
NA TRBD2 TRBJ2-2 TRBV18 16 CASSPRSGMNTGELFF TGTGCCAGCTCACCAAGGAGCGGGATGAACACCGGGGAGCTGTTTTTT
NA TRBD2 TRBJ2-4 TRBV7-2 16 CASSSNGLAAEDIQYF TGTGCCAGCAGCTCAAATGGACTAGCGGCTGAAGACATTCAGTACTTC
NA NA TRBJ2-3 TRBV7-3 13 CASSLTLSDTQYF TGTGCCAGCAGCTTAACCCTGTCAGATACGCAGTATTTT
NA TRBD2 TRBJ2-3 TRBV20-1 14 CSASSGGVTDTQYF TGCAGTGCTAGTAGCGGGGGAGTCACAGATACGCAGTATTTT
NA NA TRBJ1-1 TRBV5-1 15 CASSLVSEANTEAFF TGCGCCAGCAGCTTGGTGTCAGAGGCGAACACTGAAGCTTTCTTT
NA TRBD2 TRBJ2-7 TRBV7-2 15 CASSLGLAGVHEQYF TGTGCCAGCAGCCTGGGACTAGCGGGAGTCCACGAGCAGTACTTC
once TRBD1 TRBJ2-1 TRBV6-6 15 CASRQDRDAYNEQFF TGTGCCAGCAGGCAAGACAGGGATGCCTACAATGAGCAGTTCTTC
NA TRBD1 TRBJ2-1 TRBV7-9 16 CASSLTGTGAYNEQFF TGTGCCAGCAGCTTAACCGGGACAGGGGCCTACAATGAGCAGTTCTTC